The 30 T cell receptor beta chains reported below all come from one sample, sequenced in a study of T cell responses to AZD1222 COVID-19 vaccine. Sequencing was performed with immunoSEQ multiplex PCR; in TCRdb, only in-frame clones are kept and a portion is missing. This sample carries over 70,000 clones, roughly 89% of them seen once, and the ten largest clones take 9.3%. Sequencing used peripheral blood, obtained 28 days after the second AZD1222 dose. Source of these receptors: an adult who received the AZD1222 COVID-19 vaccine.

The genes are TRBV7-8 and TRBJ1-2, with a possible D match to TRBD1 (5 bases). Germline CDR1 reads SGHVS; CDR2 reads FQNEAQ. The V and J ends lost 0 bases and 5 bases respectively, with 10 bases between them. The CDR3 runs 14 residues. CDR3 DNA: TGTGCCAGCAGCTTAGCGGGGGGAGTTTATGGCTACACCTTC. It encodes CASSLAGGVYGYTF.

This chain links TRBV4-2 with TRBJ2-1, with D perhaps TRBD2 (6 bases). V lost 1 base to trimming and J lost 3 bases, with 16 bases between them. Germline-derived CDR1 and CDR2 are LGHNA and YNFKEQ. This CDR3 is built from 17 residues. DNA of the CDR3: TGTGCCAGCAGCCAAGGTTTTAGCGGAGAGGGCTACAATGAGCAGTTCTTC. Translated, it gives CASSQGFSGEGYNEQFF.

This chain links TRBV7-2 with TRBJ2-2, with TRBD1 identical over 8 bases. With 5 bases clipped from V and 5 bases from J, the junction kept 7 bases outside the gene matches. Germline V gene lookup returns CDR1 SGHTA and CDR2 FQGNSA. CDR3 length: 15 amino acids. CDR3 protein: CASSVRGRGTGELFF. The CDR3 DNA follows: TGTGCCAGCAGCGTCAGGGGGCGCGGGACCGGGGAGCTGTTTTTT.

V usage is TRBV6-2 or TRBV6-3 and J usage is TRBJ2-7; D ambiguous. Germline assignment: CDR1 MNHEY and CDR2 SVGEGT. Trimming shortened V by 6 bases and J by 8 bases, and 14 bases separated the two germline ends. The CDR3 length is 12 residues. The CDR3 DNA reads TGTGCCAGCAGCCACATGGTATCCCAGCAGTACGTC. It codes for CASSHMVSQQYV.

The chain couples TRBV19 to TRBJ2-5; 9 nucleotides agree with TRBD1. The V gene's germline CDR1 is LNHDA and CDR2 SQIVND (reference sequence). The CDR3 is 16 residues long. J gave up 7 bases and V 3 bases, and 12 bases lay outside the gene matches. CDR3 amino acids: CASSISRPQGAGTQYF. CDR3 coding DNA: TGTGCCAGTAGTATCTCCCGACCACAGGGGGCTGGGACCCAGTACTTC. Complete variable domain (other parts from reference TRBV19 and TRBJ2-5): DGGITQSPKYLFRKEGQNVTLSCEQNLNHDAMYWYRQDPGQGLRLIYYSQIVNDFQKGDIAEGYSVSREKKESFPLTVTSAQKNPTAFYLCASSISRPQGAGTQYFGPGTRLLVL.

This chain uses TRBV24-1 with TRBJ1-2, with D uncertain. The V and J ends lost 2 bases and 8 bases respectively, with 8 bases between them. Germline-derived CDR1 and CDR2 are KGHDR and SFDVKD. The CDR3 sequence is 12 residues long. The CDR3 region is CATSDSPWGYTF. In nucleotides, the CDR3 is TGTGCCACCAGTGATTCTCCATGGGGCTACACCTTC.

The gene calls are TRBV29-1 and TRBJ1-1, with a weak D call TRBD1 (6 bases). The CDR3 totals 12 residues. Germline V gives CDR1 SQVTM, CDR2 ANQGSEA. V lost 4 bases to trimming and J lost 4 bases, with 10 bases between them. CDR3 region: CSVGRGLTEAFF. CDR3 coding DNA: TGCAGCGTTGGTCGGGGGCTCACTGAAGCTTTCTTT.

This clone was counted once. This chain uses TRBV6-5 with TRBJ1-5; TRBD1 is a possible D gene (6 bases). The CDR3 is 14 amino acids. Germline CDR1 MNHEY, CDR2 SVGAGI. Trimming took off 5 bases at V and 5 bases at J, with 13 bases between the two ends. CDR3: CASSPQDSYQPQHF. CDR3 sequence (DNA): TGTGCCAGCAGTCCTCAGGACAGTTATCAGCCCCAGCATTTT.

Here the CDR3 DNA reads TGCGCCAGCAGCCAGGGCTTTATGATGAACACTGAAGCTTTCTTT. It yields the protein CASSQGFMMNTEAFF. V is TRBV4-3 and J is TRBJ1-1; D is unresolved. The V gene lost 3 bases and the J gene lost 0 bases, with 11 bases spanning the gap. Germline V gene sequence: CDR1 LGHNA, CDR2 YSLEER. This CDR3 is built from 15 residues.

This chain links TRBV12-3 or TRBV12-4 with TRBJ1-2; 9 nucleotides match TRBD1. This CDR3 region has 13 residues. V dropped 3 bases and J dropped 8; count of bases not matched to a gene: 4. The CDR3 here is CASSLDRGEGYTF. The DNA for the CDR3 is TGTGCCAGCAGTTTGGACAGGGGTGAGGGCTACACCTTC.

This clone appeared a few times. Other DNA variants within this sample encode the same CDR3. The chain is built from TRBV5-1 and TRBJ2-7, with 8 bases identical to TRBD2. The junction had 1 base not matched to a gene; V was cut back by 0 bases and J by 2 bases. Germline CDR1 is SGHRS and CDR2 is YFSETQ. The CDR3 totals 14 residues. CDR3 region: CASSLAGGAYEQYF. The CDR3 DNA sequence: TGCGCCAGCAGCTTGGCGGGGGGGGCCTACGAGCAGTACTTC.

V and J are TRBV5-4 and TRBJ1-1; D gene ambiguous. V was pared by 0 bases and J by 1 base, with 7 bases between. CDR1 is SGHNT and CDR2 is YYREEE in the germline V gene (reference sequence). This CDR3 spans 14 amino acids. The CDR3 sequence is CASSLESANTEAFF. CDR3 DNA sequence: TGTGCCAGCAGCTTGGAATCCGCGAACACTGAAGCTTTCTTT.

This clone was recorded a few times. This chain connects TRBV3-1 (or the pseudogene TRBV3-2) to TRBJ1-1; D remains ambiguous. With 1 base removed from V and 4 bases from J, the gap between germline ends came to 13 bases. CDR3 length: 15 amino acids. CDR1 is LGHDT, CDR2 YNNKEL, per germline (reference sequence). The CDR3 DNA sequence: TGTGCCAGCAGCCAAGGGGCAGGTCGGACCACTGAAGCTTTCTTT. It yields the protein CASSQGAGRTTEAFF.

The chain joins TRBV6-5 to TRBJ2-7; D possibly corresponds to TRBD1 (6 bases). Trimming took off 6 bases at V and 3 bases at J, with 12 bases between the two ends. CDR3 length: 13 residues. From germline, CDR1 is MNHEY and CDR2 SVGAGI. The DNA for the CDR3 is TGTGCCAGCAGCAGGGGCGGGCTCTACGAGCAGTACGTC. This gives the protein CASSRGGLYEQYV.

This rearrangement joins TRBV28 to TRBJ2-7; D possibly uses TRBD1 or TRBD2 (5 bases each). The CDR3 is made up of 17 amino acids. Germline CDR1 reads MDHEN; CDR2 reads SYDVKM. The ends were cut back, 3 bases at V and 1 base at J, with 19 bases in the middle. CDR3 coding DNA: TGTGCCAGCAGTTTTAGGACGGGGCAGGGTAGATCCTACGAGCAGTACGTC. Translation gives CASSFRTGQGRSYEQYV.

The chain joins TRBV5-1 to TRBJ2-5; TRBD2 matches 8 bases. The CDR3 covers 14 residues. CDR1 is SGHRS, CDR2 YFSETQ, per germline. With V trimmed by 3 bases and J by 3 bases, 4 bases remained unmatched. The CDR3 nucleotides are TGCGCCAGCAGCTGGAGCGGGGGAAAAGAGACCCAGTACTTC. This translates into CASSWSGGKETQYF.

V is TRBV7-2 and J is TRBJ1-1; tentatively, D is TRBD1 (6 bases). Deletions cut 5 bases from V and 0 bases from J, with 13 bases between. This CDR3 is built from 15 residues. Germline CDR1 reads SGHTA; CDR2 reads FQGNSA. For the CDR3, the DNA is TGTGCCAGCAGCGCGTACGGGGGCTTGAACACTGAAGCTTTCTTT. This codes for CASSAYGGLNTEAFF.

The gene calls are TRBV18 and TRBJ2-1; D unclear. The germline V gene encodes CDR1 KGHSH and CDR2 LQKENI. CDR3 length: 16 amino acids. Trimming took 0 bases from V and 7 from J, leaving 16 bases between them. CDR3 sequence: CASSPPSSGSRNEQFF. As DNA, the CDR3 is TGTGCCAGCTCACCACCTAGCTCCGGAAGTAGGAATGAGCAGTTCTTC.

This clone was seen only a few times. V gene TRBV10-3 combines with J gene TRBJ1-6; 7 nucleotides line up with TRBD1. The CDR3 extends over 14 amino acids. The germline V gene has CDR1 ENHRY and CDR2 SYGVKD. Trimming took 4 bases from V and 5 from J; bases not matched to a gene: 2. This chain's CDR3 is CAISGDSNNSPLHF. The CDR3 DNA is TGTGCCATCAGTGGGGACAGTAATAATTCACCCCTCCACTTT.

This rearrangement joins TRBV7-2 to TRBJ2-7; no reliable D call. Between the trimmed V and J ends, which lost 0 bases and 0 bases, there was a span of 9 bases. Germline values: CDR1 SGHTA, CDR2 FQGNSA. CDR3 size: 15 residues. The CDR3 nucleotides read TGTGCCAGCAGCTTAGCGCCCGCAGTCTCCTACGAGCAGTACTTC. Translated, it gives CASSLAPAVSYEQYF.

This chain links TRBV2 with TRBJ1-5; no reliable D call. The CDR3 is 15 residues long. Looked up from germline, CDR1 is SNHLY and CDR2 is FYNNEI. Trimming shortened V by 1 base and J by 2 bases, and 9 bases separated the two germline ends. The CDR3 bases are TGTGCCAGCAGTGAAGGGGGTTTGGGCAATCAGCCCCAGCATTTT. Translating it yields CASSEGGLGNQPQHF.

The CDR3 coding sequence is TGTGCCAGCAGCCGACTAGCGGGAGTGAGGAATGAGCAGTTCTTC. It is translated as CASSRLAGVRNEQFF. V and J are TRBV7-9 and TRBJ2-1; 12 bases match TRBD2. V lost 5 bases, J lost 7 bases, and 6 bases stayed unmatched. There are 15 residues in the CDR3. The germline CDR1 and CDR2 sequences are SEHNR and FQNEAQ (reference sequence).

V and J are TRBV9 and TRBJ1-3, with D tentatively TRBD1 (6 bases). Trimming took off 0 bases at V and 6 bases at J, with 13 bases between the two ends. There are 15 residues in the CDR3. Germline-derived CDR1 and CDR2 are SGDLS and YYNGEE. CDR3 DNA sequence: TGTGCCAGCAGCGTAGGGACAGTAAGCGCAAACACCATATATTTT. Translation: CASSVGTVSANTIYF.

In this sample, this clone turned up a few times. The gene calls are TRBV9 and TRBJ1-2; 8 bases line up with TRBD1. J lost 8 bases, V lost 4 bases, and 10 bases had no gene match. CDR1 and CDR2 from the germline V gene are SGDLS and YYNGEE. The CDR3 has 14 residues. CDR3: CASSPWTGQSGYTF. CDR3 DNA sequence: TGTGCCAGCAGCCCGTGGACAGGGCAATCGGGCTACACCTTC.

The CDR3 reads CASSWGGTDTQYF. Here the CDR3 DNA reads TGTGCCAGCAGCTGGGGGGGCACAGATACGCAGTATTTT. V gene TRBV7-9 combines with J gene TRBJ2-3; TRBD2 is a possible D gene (6 bases). Deletions cut 4 bases from V and 1 base from J, with 6 bases between. This CDR3 is 13 amino acids long. Germline CDR1 SEHNR, CDR2 FQNEAQ (reference sequence).

The chain uses TRBV19 and TRBJ2-3; D could derive from TRBD1 or TRBD2 (6 bases each). This CDR3 spans 15 amino acids. Per germline, CDR1 LNHDA and CDR2 SQIVND (reference sequence). Trimming stripped 1 base from V and 4 bases from J, with 12 bases between. CDR3 loop: CASSIVRGRSDTQYF. The CDR3 region has the DNA TGTGCCAGTAGTATAGTGAGGGGGAGGTCAGATACGCAGTATTTT.

This chain joins TRBV5-1 and TRBJ2-3, with 11 bases aligning to TRBD2. This CDR3 is built from 14 residues. J lost 0 bases, V lost 9 bases, and 3 bases had no gene match. CDR1 is SGHRS and CDR2 is YFSETQ in the germline V gene. CDR3 sequence reads: CATGLAASTDTQYF. The CDR3 DNA reads as TGCGCCACGGGACTAGCGGCTAGCACAGATACGCAGTATTTT.

The rearrangement uses TRBV11-2 and TRBJ1-1, with unresolved D. Trimming shortened V by 6 bases and J by 3 bases, and 17 bases separated the two germline ends. This CDR3 is 15 amino acids long. Looked up from germline, CDR1 is SGHAT and CDR2 is FQNNGV. The CDR3 nucleotides are TGTGCCAGCAGGACGGTACCCGCGGTGGACACTGAAGCTTTCTTT. This gives the protein CASRTVPAVDTEAFF.

DNA for the CDR3: TGTGCTAGTGGTCTCCTACGACCGCAGTTCACCAATCAGCCCCAGCATTTT. It codes for CASGLLRPQFTNQPQHF. The J gene is TRBJ1-5, the V gene TRBV12-5; D remains unclear. V was trimmed by 5 bases and J by 3 bases, leaving 20 bases between them. The CDR3 consists of 17 residues. Germline-derived CDR1 and CDR2 are LGHNT and FRNRAP.

This sequence joins TRBV6-5 and TRBJ2-5; 10 nucleotides agree with TRBD1. The V gene end was trimmed by 5 bases and the J gene end by 1 base; junction bases not matched to a gene: 4. Germline CDR1 is MNHEY and CDR2 is SVGAGI. The CDR3 sequence is 15 residues long. The CDR3 protein is CASSPGQGFQETQYF. The CDR3 DNA reads TGTGCCAGCAGTCCGGGACAGGGGTTCCAAGAGACCCAGTACTTC.